The sequence of this TCR beta chain was determined in a study of OX40 agonist ivuxolimab in advanced cancers. Germline V gene lookup returns CDR1 SGHAT and CDR2 FQNNGV. There are 15 residues in the CDR3. The germline V and J ends were trimmed by 5 bases and 0 bases, with 13 bases remaining between them. Profiled with immunoSEQ multiplex PCR; TCRdb holds only in-frame clones, not every one. Found here are about 71,000 clones, 86% of them singletons; the top ten hold about 2.1%. This TCR derives from an adult with an advanced solid tumor such as melanoma, head and neck, liver or kidney cancer. The chain carries TRBV11-2 and TRBJ1-2; D perhaps matches TRBD1 (5 bases). The sample was CD4+ or CD8+ T cells sorted from blood, taken in a trial of the OX40 agonist ivuxolimab. The CDR3 sequence: CASSLYSTANYGYTF. DNA for the CDR3: TGTGCCAGCAGCCTATACTCGACAGCTAACTATGGCTACACCTTC. Filled out from reference TRBV11-2 and TRBJ1-2, the complete variable domain reads EAGVAQSPRYKIIEKRQSVAFWCNPISGHATLYWYQQILGQGPKLLIQFQNNGVVDDSQLPKDRFSAERLKGVDSTLKIQPAKLEDSAVYLCASSLYSTANYGYTFGSGTRLTVV.